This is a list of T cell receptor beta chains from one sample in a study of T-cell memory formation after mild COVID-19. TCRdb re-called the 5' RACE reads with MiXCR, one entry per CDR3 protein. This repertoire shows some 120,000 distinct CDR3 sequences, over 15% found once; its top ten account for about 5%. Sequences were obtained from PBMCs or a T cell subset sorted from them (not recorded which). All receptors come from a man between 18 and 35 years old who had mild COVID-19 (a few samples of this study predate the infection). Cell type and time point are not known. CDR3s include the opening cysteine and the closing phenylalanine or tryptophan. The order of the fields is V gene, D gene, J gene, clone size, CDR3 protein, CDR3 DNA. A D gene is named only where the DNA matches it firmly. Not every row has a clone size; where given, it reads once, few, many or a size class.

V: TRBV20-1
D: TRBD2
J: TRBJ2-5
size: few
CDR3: CSAPRREFQETQYF
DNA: TGCAGTGCCCCCAGGCGGGAGTTCCAAGAGACCCAGTACTTC

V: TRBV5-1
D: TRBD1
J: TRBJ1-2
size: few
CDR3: CASGGQGNTNYGYTF
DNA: TGCGCCAGCGGGGGACAGGGCAACACTAACTATGGCTACACCTTC

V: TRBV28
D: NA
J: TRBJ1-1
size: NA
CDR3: CASSSPLRGTEAFF
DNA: TGTGCCAGCAGTTCCCCGCTCCGGGGCACTGAAGCTTTCTTT

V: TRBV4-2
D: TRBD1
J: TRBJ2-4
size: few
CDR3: CASSQETGVNIQYF
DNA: TGTGCCAGCAGCCAAGAAACAGGGGTAAACATTCAGTACTTC

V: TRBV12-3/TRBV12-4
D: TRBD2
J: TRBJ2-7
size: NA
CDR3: CASNVGGGAAYEQYF
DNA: TGTGCCAGCAATGTTGGCGGGGGAGCAGCCTACGAGCAGTACTTC

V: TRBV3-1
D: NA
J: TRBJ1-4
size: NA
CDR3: CASSPPDGVGKLFF
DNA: TGTGCCAGCAGCCCCCCCGACGGGGTAGGAAAACTGTTTTTT

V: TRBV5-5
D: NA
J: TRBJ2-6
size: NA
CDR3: CASSLRLSYSGANVLTF
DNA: TGTGCCAGCAGCTTAAGGCTGTCGTATTCTGGGGCCAACGTCCTGACTTTC

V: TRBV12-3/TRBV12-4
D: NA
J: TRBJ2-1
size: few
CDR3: CASSSGPRAPFF
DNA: TGTGCCAGCAGTTCAGGACCCAGGGCACCGTTCTTC

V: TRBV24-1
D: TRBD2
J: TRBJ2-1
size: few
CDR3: CATSDLPRAGGLNEQFF
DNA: TGTGCCACCAGTGATCTCCCTAGAGCGGGGGGCCTCAATGAGCAGTTCTTC

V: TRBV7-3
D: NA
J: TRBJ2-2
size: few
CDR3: CASSLSTGRNTGELFF
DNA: TGTGCCAGCAGCTTAAGTACGGGGAGGAACACCGGGGAGCTGTTTTTT

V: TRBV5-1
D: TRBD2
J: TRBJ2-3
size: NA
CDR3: CASSLRSLAGITDTQYF
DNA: TGCGCCAGCAGCTTAAGGAGTCTAGCGGGGATCACAGATACGCAGTATTTT

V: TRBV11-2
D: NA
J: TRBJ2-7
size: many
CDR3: CASSLDGTEQYF
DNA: TGTGCCAGCAGCTTAGACGGCACCGAGCAGTACTTC

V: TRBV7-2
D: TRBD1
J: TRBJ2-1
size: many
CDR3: CASSLGQGAYNEQFF
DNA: TGTGCCAGCAGCTTAGGACAGGGAGCCTACAATGAGCAGTTCTTC

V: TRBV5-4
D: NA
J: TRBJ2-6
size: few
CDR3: CASKGSGANVLTF
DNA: TGTGCCAGCAAGGGCTCCGGGGCCAACGTCCTGACTTTC

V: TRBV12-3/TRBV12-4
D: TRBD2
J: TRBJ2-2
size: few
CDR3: CASSLGGYTGELFF
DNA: TGTGCCAGCAGTTTGGGGGGGTACACCGGGGAGCTGTTTTTT

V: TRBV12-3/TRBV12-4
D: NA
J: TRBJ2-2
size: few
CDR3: CASSLDLLGYSNTGELFF
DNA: TGTGCCAGCAGTTTAGACCTGTTGGGATACTCGAACACCGGGGAGCTGTTTTTT

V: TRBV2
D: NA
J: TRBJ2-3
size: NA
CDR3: CASRYEKDTQYF
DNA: TGTGCCAGCAGATACGAGAAAGATACGCAGTATTTT

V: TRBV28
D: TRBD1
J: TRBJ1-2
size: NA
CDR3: CASSLYRQGRGYTF
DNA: TGTGCCAGCAGTCTATATAGACAGGGCAGAGGCTACACCTTC

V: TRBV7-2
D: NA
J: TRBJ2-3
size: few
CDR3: CASSRTGHMTDTQYF
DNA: TGTGCCAGCAGCCGTACGGGACACATGACAGATACGCAGTATTTT

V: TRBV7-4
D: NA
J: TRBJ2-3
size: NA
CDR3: CASSSWTTDTQYF
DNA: TGTGCCAGCAGCTCCTGGACCACAGATACGCAGTATTTT